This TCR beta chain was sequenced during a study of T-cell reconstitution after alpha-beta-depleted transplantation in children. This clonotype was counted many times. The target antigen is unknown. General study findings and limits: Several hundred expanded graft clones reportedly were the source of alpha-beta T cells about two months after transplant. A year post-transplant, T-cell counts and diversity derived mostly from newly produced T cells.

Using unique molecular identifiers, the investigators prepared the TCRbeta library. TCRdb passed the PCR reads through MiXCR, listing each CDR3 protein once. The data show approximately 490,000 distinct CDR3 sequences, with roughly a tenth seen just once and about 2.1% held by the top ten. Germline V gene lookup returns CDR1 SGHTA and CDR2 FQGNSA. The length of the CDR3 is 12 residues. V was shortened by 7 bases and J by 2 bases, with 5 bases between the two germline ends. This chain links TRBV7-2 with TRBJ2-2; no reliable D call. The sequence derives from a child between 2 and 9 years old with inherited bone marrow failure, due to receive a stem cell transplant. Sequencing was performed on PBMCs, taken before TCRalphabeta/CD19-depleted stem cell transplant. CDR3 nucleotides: TGTGCCAGCACCTCAAACACCGGGGAGCTGTTTTTT. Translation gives CASTSNTGELFF.